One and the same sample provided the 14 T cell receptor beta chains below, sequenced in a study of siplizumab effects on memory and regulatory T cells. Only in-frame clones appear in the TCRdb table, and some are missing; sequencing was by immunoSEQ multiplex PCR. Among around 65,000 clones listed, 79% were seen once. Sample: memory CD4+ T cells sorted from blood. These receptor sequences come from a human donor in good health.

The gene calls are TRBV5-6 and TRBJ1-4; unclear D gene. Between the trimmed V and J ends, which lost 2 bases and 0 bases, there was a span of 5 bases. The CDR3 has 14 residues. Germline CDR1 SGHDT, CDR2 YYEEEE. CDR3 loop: CASSFGATNEKLFF. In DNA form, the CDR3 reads TGTGCCAGCAGCTTCGGGGCAACTAATGAAAAACTGTTTTTT.

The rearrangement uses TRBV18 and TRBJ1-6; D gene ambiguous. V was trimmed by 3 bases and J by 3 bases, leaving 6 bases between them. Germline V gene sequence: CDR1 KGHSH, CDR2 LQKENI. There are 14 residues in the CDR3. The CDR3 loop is CASSPNSYNSPLHF. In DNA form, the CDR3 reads TGTGCCAGCTCACCCAACAGCTATAATTCACCCCTCCACTTT.

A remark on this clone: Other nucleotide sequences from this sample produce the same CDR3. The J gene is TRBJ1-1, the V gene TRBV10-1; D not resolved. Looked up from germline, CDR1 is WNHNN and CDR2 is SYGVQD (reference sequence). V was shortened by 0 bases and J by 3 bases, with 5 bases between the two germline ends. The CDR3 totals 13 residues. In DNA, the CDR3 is TGCGCCAGCAGTGAGTCCGGGCACACTGAAGCTTTCTTT. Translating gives CASSESGHTEAFF.

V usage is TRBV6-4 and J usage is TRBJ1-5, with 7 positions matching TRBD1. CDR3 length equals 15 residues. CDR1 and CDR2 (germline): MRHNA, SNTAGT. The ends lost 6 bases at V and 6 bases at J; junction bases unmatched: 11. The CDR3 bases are TGTGCCAGCAGCGAACAGGGGCTGAGTGGTCAGCCCCAGCATTTT. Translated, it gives CASSEQGLSGQPQHF.

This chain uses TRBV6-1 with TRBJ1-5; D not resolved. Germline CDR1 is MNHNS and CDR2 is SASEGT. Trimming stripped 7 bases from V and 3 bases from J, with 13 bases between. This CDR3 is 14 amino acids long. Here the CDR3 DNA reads TGTGCCAGCATGAGGTTTAATGCCAATCAGCCCCAGCATTTT. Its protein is CASMRFNANQPQHF.

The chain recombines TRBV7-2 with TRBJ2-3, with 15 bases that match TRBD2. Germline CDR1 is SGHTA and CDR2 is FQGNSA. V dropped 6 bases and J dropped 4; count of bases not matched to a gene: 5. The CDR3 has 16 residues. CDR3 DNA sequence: TGTGCCAGCAGAAGGACTAGCGGGGGGGCCCCAGATACGCAGTATTTT. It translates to CASRRTSGGAPDTQYF.

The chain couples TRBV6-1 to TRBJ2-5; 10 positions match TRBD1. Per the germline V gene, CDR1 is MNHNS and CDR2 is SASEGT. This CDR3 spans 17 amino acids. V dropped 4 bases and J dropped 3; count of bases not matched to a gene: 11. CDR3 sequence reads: CASSAGTGVSFEETQYF. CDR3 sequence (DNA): TGTGCCAGCAGTGCTGGGACAGGGGTCAGTTTCGAAGAGACCCAGTACTTC.

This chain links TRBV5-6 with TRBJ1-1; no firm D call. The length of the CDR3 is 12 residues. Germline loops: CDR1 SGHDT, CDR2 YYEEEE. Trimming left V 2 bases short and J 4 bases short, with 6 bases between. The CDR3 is CASSLRSTEAFF. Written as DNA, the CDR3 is TGTGCCAGCAGCTTACGGAGCACTGAAGCTTTCTTT.

The CDR3 protein is CASSYRQATDTQYF. The CDR3 DNA reads as TGTGCCAGCAGTTACCGGCAGGCCACAGATACGCAGTATTTT. The rearrangement joins TRBV6-5 to TRBJ2-3; D is ambiguous. In germline, CDR1 is MNHEY, CDR2 SVGAGI. The CDR3 is made up of 14 amino acids. V lost 2 bases to trimming and J lost 2 bases, with 8 bases between them.

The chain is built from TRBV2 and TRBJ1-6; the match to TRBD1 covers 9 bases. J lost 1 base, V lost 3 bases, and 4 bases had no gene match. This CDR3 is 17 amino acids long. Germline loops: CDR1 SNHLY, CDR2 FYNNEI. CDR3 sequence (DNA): TGTGCCAGCAGTGACGGACAGGGGCGGTCCTATAATTCACCCCTCCACTTT. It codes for CASSDGQGRSYNSPLHF.

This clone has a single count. The CDR3 protein is CASSFMNPGNNSPLHF. In nucleotides, the CDR3 is TGTGCCAGCAGCTTCATGAATCCGGGGAATAATTCACCCCTCCACTTT. The V and J genes are TRBV7-2 and TRBJ1-6; no clear D. The ends were cut back, 3 bases at V and 5 bases at J, with 14 bases in the middle. The CDR3 totals 16 residues. Germline CDR1 SGHTA, CDR2 FQGNSA.

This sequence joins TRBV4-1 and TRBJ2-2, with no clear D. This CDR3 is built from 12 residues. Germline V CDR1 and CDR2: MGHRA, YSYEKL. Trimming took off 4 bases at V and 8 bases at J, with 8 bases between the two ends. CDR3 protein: CASSRATGELFF. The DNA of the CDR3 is TGCGCCAGCAGCCGAGCGACAGGGGAGCTGTTTTTT.

Written as DNA, the CDR3 is TGTGCCAGCAGCAGTAGGACTAGCGGGGCGCTTCAAGAGACCCAGTACTTC. This gives the protein CASSSRTSGALQETQYF. The chain is built from TRBV21-1 and TRBJ2-5; the table calls TRBD2, which could not be checked here. TRBV21-1 is a pseudogene locus. The CDR3 runs 17 residues.

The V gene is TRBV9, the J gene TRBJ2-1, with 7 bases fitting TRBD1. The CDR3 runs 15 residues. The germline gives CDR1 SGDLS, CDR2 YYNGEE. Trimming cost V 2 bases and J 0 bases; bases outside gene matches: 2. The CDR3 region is CASSVSGGSYNEQFF. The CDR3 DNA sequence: TGTGCCAGCAGCGTGTCAGGGGGCTCCTACAATGAGCAGTTCTTC.